This TCR beta chain was retrieved from a study of tumor-infiltrating lymphocytes in primary liver carcinoma. This clonotype appeared a few times. Production of TCR beta cDNA used approximately 0.55 ug total RNA together with a constant-region primer. Libraries for TCR beta were built through three nested multiplex PCR rounds, which together made up a slightly modified ARM-PCR procedure. For 10 cycles apiece, the opening two PCR rounds ran with TRBV1-TRBV30 forward primers and a C-beta reverse primer. TCRdb recomputed calls from the multiplex PCR reads with MiXCR, one row per CDR3 protein. The repertoire holds 180,000 or so distinct CDR3 sequences, with about 60% as singletons. Germline CDR1 and CDR2: SGHNT and YYREEE (reference sequence). The CDR3 contains 16 residues. V dropped 0 bases and J dropped 4; count of bases not matched to a gene: 8. Unsorted whole blood yielded the blood RNA, and germline DNA was also extracted.

The J gene is TRBJ2-3, the V gene TRBV5-4, with 7 bases aligning to TRBD2. The sequencing sample was made of peripheral blood. The sequence came from a man in his forties or fifties with primary liver carcinoma and hepatitis B virus infection. The CDR3 is CASSLETSLAADTQYF. The CDR3 region has the DNA TGTGCCAGCAGCTTGGAGACTAGCTTGGCCGCAGATACGCAGTATTTT. Complete variable domain (other parts from reference TRBV5-4 and TRBJ2-3): ETGVTQSPTHLIKTRGQQVTLRCSSQSGHNTVSWYQQALGQGPQFIFQYYREEENGRGNFPPRFSGLQFPNYSSELNVNALELDDSALYLCASSLETSLAADTQYFGPGTRLTVL.